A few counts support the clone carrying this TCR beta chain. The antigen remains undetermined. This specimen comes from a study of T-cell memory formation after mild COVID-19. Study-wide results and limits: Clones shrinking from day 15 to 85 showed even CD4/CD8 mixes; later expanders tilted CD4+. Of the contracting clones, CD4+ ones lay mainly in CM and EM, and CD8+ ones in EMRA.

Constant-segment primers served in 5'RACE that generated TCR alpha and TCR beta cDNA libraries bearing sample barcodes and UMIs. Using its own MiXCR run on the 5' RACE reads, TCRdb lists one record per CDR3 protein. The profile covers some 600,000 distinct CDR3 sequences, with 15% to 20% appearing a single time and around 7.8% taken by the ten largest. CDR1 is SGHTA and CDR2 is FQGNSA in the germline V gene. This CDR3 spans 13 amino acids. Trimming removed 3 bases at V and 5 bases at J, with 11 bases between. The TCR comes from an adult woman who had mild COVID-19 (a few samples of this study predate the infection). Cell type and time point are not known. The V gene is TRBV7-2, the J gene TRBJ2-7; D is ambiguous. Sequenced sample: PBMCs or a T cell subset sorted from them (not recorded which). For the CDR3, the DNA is TGTGCCAGCAGCTTGCCGGTGAACGACGAGCAGTACTTC. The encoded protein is CASSLPVNDEQYF.